This T cell receptor beta chain was captured in a study of human T cells and chemical hapten exposure. The CDR3 contains 16 residues. V was clipped by 6 bases and J by 7 bases; unmatched bases: 15. From germline, CDR1 is DFQATT and CDR2 SNEGSKA (reference sequence). The time point is: pre-sensitization, week 0. Regarding treatment: therapeutic diphenylcyclopropenone sensitization with weekly scalp DPC. TCRdb passed the RACE reads through MiXCR, listing each CDR3 protein once. The sample consists of tens of thousands of distinct CDR3 sequences, around 13% of them appearing once. In this sample, this clonotype turned up a few times.

The input for sequencing was whole blood, taken in connection with sensitization to the hapten diphenylcyclopropenone (DPC). The chain carries TRBV20-1 and TRBJ1-6; TRBD1 matches at 7 bases. The source is a woman aged 45 to 65 with alopecia areata. Some clones in this sample may be carry-over from other donors' samples. The DNA for the CDR3 is TGCAGTGCCCCTACCGCGGGGACAGCCACCAATTCACCCCTCCACTTT. Its translation: CSAPTAGTATNSPLHF.